The 7 T cell receptor beta chains given below trace back to one sample, sequenced in a study of chemoradiotherapy in HPV16-positive cancers. TCRdb keeps only in-frame clones here, not all; method: immunoSEQ multiplex PCR. The table records roughly 5,100 clones, 70% to 75% of them present only once. The sequences come from tumor tissue, collected from a patient who underwent chemoradiotherapy. These receptors were collected from a human donor with HPV-associated anogenital cancer.

This clone was detected only a few times. This chain joins TRBV11-2 and TRBJ2-3; 12 nucleotides line up with TRBD2. Germline-derived CDR1 and CDR2 are SGHAT and FQNNGV. The J segment lost 10 bases and the V segment lost 5 bases, leaving 10 bases of the junction unmatched. The CDR3 is 15 residues long. In DNA, the CDR3 is TGTGCCAGCAGCCCCCGACTAGCGGGAGACATGGCGCAGTATTTT. This sequence encodes CASSPRLAGDMAQYF.

The V gene is TRBV2, the J gene TRBJ1-1; D uncertain. CDR3 length: 13 amino acids. The germline V and J ends were trimmed by 10 bases and 7 bases, with 19 bases remaining between them. The germline V gene encodes CDR1 SNHLY and CDR2 FYNNEI. CDR3 in amino acids: CATLGSKQSEAFF. The CDR3 DNA sequence: TGTGCCACCCTAGGGTCGAAGCAAAGTGAAGCTTTCTTT.

A single count supports this clone. The gene calls are TRBV7-3 and TRBJ2-1; D is uncertain. Between the trimmed V and J ends, which lost 5 bases and 4 bases, there was a span of 6 bases. The CDR3 runs to 12 residues. The germline V gene has CDR1 SGHTA and CDR2 FQGTGA. The CDR3 reads CASSPGYNEQFF. DNA of the CDR3: TGTGCCAGCAGCCCTGGGTACAATGAGCAGTTCTTC.

This chain links TRBV9 with TRBJ1-1; D is unclear. The CDR3 extends over 12 amino acids. Germline CDR1 reads SGDLS; CDR2 reads YYNGEE. V was trimmed by 4 bases and J by 7 bases, leaving 11 bases between them. CDR3 amino acids: CASSPPVGEAFF. CDR3 bases: TGTGCCAGCAGCCCGCCGGTGGGTGAAGCTTTCTTT.

The gene calls are TRBV7-9 and TRBJ2-4; 9 bases are a match to TRBD2. V shed 5 bases, J shed 0 bases, and the junction held 14 bases outside the gene matches. This CDR3 comprises 19 residues. Germline V CDR1 and CDR2: SEHNR, FQNEAQ (reference sequence). DNA of the CDR3: TGTGCCAGCAGCCCCCGGGGATTAGCGGGAGAGTTAGCCAAAAACATTCAGTACTTC. This codes for CASSPRGLAGELAKNIQYF.

This rearrangement joins TRBV14 to TRBJ2-1; 10 positions agree with TRBD1. V lost 0 bases and J lost 7; bases outside the gene matches: 6. The CDR3 contains 16 residues. Germline V gene lookup returns CDR1 SGHDN and CDR2 FVKESK. This CDR3 reads CASSQDVRTGGNEQFF. CDR3 bases: TGTGCCAGCAGCCAAGATGTCCGGACAGGGGGGAATGAGCAGTTCTTC.

The chain combines TRBV20-1 with TRBJ2-1; D gene uncertain. The germline CDR1 and CDR2 sequences are DFQATT and SNEGSKA (reference sequence). Trimming removed 0 bases from V and 8 bases from J, with 2 bases in between. This CDR3 spans 10 amino acids. The CDR3 loop is CSARDDEQFF. In DNA form, the CDR3 reads TGCAGTGCTAGAGATGATGAGCAGTTCTTC.